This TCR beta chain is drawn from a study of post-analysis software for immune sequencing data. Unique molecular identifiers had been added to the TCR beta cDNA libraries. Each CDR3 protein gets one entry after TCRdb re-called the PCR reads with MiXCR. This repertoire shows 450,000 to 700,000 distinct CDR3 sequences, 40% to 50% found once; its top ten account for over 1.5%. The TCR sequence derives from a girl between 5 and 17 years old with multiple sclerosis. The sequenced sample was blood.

The CDR3 loop is CASSPGTGLADTQYF. As DNA, the CDR3 is TGTGCCAGCTCTCCCGGGACAGGGCTTGCAGATACGCAGTATTTT. The rearrangement links TRBV18 to TRBJ2-3, with TRBD1 matching over 9 bases. This CDR3 region has 15 residues. CDR1 and CDR2 from the germline V gene are KGHSH and LQKENI. J gave up 4 bases and V 6 bases, and 8 bases lay outside the gene matches.